What follows is one T cell receptor (beta chain) and its context. Its matching antigen is unknown. Amplification of TCR beta CDR3 regions was performed using RNA transcripts as template. The HTBI primer set served for first-round RT-PCR of the TCR CDR3. In TCRdb, the multiplex PCR reads were re-called with MiXCR into one record per CDR3 protein. This sample carries 300,000 to 450,000 distinct CDR3 sequences, around 16% of them seen once, and the ten largest clones take roughly a quarter. This entry comes from a study of T cells in Graves' hyperthyroidism and ophthalmopathy. The CDR3 is 14 residues long. Trimming cost V 3 bases and J 4 bases; bases outside gene matches: 6. The germline CDR1 and CDR2 sequences are LGHNA and YNFKEQ. Preceding any ophthalmopathy symptoms, the blood sample dates from first hyperthyroidism diagnosis. Study-level findings and limits: Classification by a 13 V-J model distinguished ophthalmopathy from stable hyperthyroidism.

The rearrangement uses TRBV4-2 and TRBJ2-7; 7 nucleotides agree with TRBD1. Specimen: blood. The TCR originated in a woman aged 18-29 years with Graves' hyperthyroidism that later progressed to Graves' ophthalmopathy. CDR3 amino acids: CASSQQGVGYEQYF. Here the CDR3 DNA reads TGTGCCAGCAGCCAGCAGGGGGTAGGGTACGAGCAGTACTTC.